Listed here are 29 T cell receptor beta chains from one sample, sequenced in a study of OX40 agonist ivuxolimab in advanced cancers. Assay used: immunoSEQ multiplex PCR; TCRdb lists only in-frame clones, some missing. The sample carries some 30,000 clones, approximately 89% recorded once. The sample here was CD4+ or CD8+ T cells sorted from blood, taken in a trial of the OX40 agonist ivuxolimab. All receptors derive from an adult with an advanced solid tumor such as melanoma, head and neck, liver or kidney cancer.

The chain couples TRBV9 to TRBJ2-5; 7 bases align to TRBD2. The V segment lost 0 bases and the J segment 0 bases; nucleotides outside the gene matches: 2. This CDR3 is built from 15 residues. CDR1 is SGDLS and CDR2 is YYNGEE in the germline V gene. CDR3 sequence reads: CASSVGGRYQETQYF. In nucleotides, the CDR3 is TGTGCCAGCAGCGTAGGCGGGAGATACCAAGAGACCCAGTACTTC.

The chain couples TRBV7-9 to TRBJ1-6; a weak D match, TRBD1 (5 bases). The CDR3 totals 14 residues. CDR1 is SEHNR, CDR2 FQNEAQ, per germline (reference sequence). V shed 1 base and J shed 9 bases, with 10 bases lying between them. CDR3 nucleotide sequence: TGTGCCAGCAGCTTAGAAGGGGTACCTTCACCCCTCCACTTT. Protein: CASSLEGVPSPLHF.

In its sample, this clone was seen a few times. The chain links TRBV28 to TRBJ1-1; D remains ambiguous. The V end was cut by 6 bases, the J end by 2 bases, with 10 bases between. Germline loops: CDR1 MDHEN, CDR2 SYDVKM. The CDR3 is made up of 13 amino acids. The CDR3 region is CASRKRVNTEAFF. The CDR3 DNA is TGTGCCAGCAGGAAGAGGGTTAACACTGAAGCTTTCTTT.

The genes are TRBV9 and TRBJ2-3, with TRBD2 matching 10 bases. V trimming: 2 bases; J trimming: 6 bases; junction bases outside the gene matches: 9. CDR1 is SGDLS, CDR2 YYNGEE, per germline. CDR3 length: 16 residues. In nucleotides, the CDR3 is TGTGCCAGCAGCGTCGGTAGCGGGGGGTCCGCGGATACGCAGTATTTT. As protein: CASSVGSGGSADTQYF.

The CDR3 nucleotides read TGTGCCAGCAGCCCACCTGGGGACCTTCGGCCCCAGCATTTT. Its protein is CASSPPGDLRPQHF. V and J are TRBV28 and TRBJ1-5; perhaps TRBD1 as D (5 bases). The ends were cut back, 6 bases at V and 9 bases at J, with 18 bases in the middle. The CDR3 is made up of 14 amino acids. The germline V gene encodes CDR1 MDHEN and CDR2 SYDVKM.

The V gene is TRBV2, the J gene TRBJ1-5; D remains unclear. The CDR3 sequence is 14 residues long. CDR1 and CDR2 (germline): SNHLY, FYNNEI. The V and J ends lost 2 bases and 6 bases respectively, with 11 bases between them. The CDR3 sequence: CASSERRGSQPQHF. The DNA of the CDR3 is TGTGCCAGCAGTGAAAGGCGGGGTAGTCAGCCCCAGCATTTT.

The chain recombines TRBV19 with TRBJ1-3; D is undetermined. The V gene lost 0 bases and the J gene lost 4 bases, with 19 bases spanning the gap. The germline V gene has CDR1 LNHDA and CDR2 SQIVND (reference sequence). This CDR3 has 18 amino acids. The CDR3 loop reads CASSIEGRTVHQGNTIYF. CDR3 DNA sequence: TGTGCCAGTAGTATAGAAGGACGGACGGTACATCAAGGAAACACCATATATTTT. Supplemented by reference TRBV19 and TRBJ1-3, the full variable domain reads DGGITQSPKYLFRKEGQNVTLSCEQNLNHDAMYWYRQDPGQGLRLIYYSQIVNDFQKGDIAEGYSVSREKKESFPLTVTSAQKNPTAFYLCASSIEGRTVHQGNTIYFGEGSWLTVV.

The chain links TRBV28 to TRBJ2-5; D call uncertain. Trimming removed 4 bases from V and 5 bases from J, with 14 bases in between. Germline CDR1 is MDHEN and CDR2 is SYDVKM. This CDR3 comprises 14 residues. The CDR3 region is CASSSLSNGETQYF. CDR3 sequence (DNA): TGTGCCAGCAGTTCGCTGAGTAACGGGGAGACCCAGTACTTC.

The chain employs TRBV5-1 and TRBJ2-1; D is ambiguous. The CDR3 is 19 residues long. Germline CDR1 SGHRS, CDR2 YFSETQ. V dropped 0 bases and J dropped 4 bases, with 23 bases sitting between them. DNA of the CDR3: TGCGCCAGCAGCTTGGCCCCTCTTTTGAGGCGTAAGGTATACAATGAGCAGTTCTTC. This gives the protein CASSLAPLLRRKVYNEQFF. The full variable domain, completed using reference TRBV5-1 and TRBJ2-1, is KAGVTQTPRYLIKTRGQQVTLSCSPISGHRSVSWYQQTPGQGLQFLFEYFSETQRNKGNFPGRFSGRQFSNSRSEMNVSTLELGDSALYLCASSLAPLLRRKVYNEQFFGPGTRLTVL.

V and J are TRBV5-1 and TRBJ1-1; 7 nucleotides line up with TRBD1. Trimming cost V 0 bases and J 1 base; bases outside gene matches: 3. The CDR3 has 15 residues. Germline V gene lookup returns CDR1 SGHRS and CDR2 YFSETQ. The CDR3 DNA reads TGCGCCAGCAGCTTGGACAGGGGTAGGAACACTGAAGCTTTCTTT. It codes for CASSLDRGRNTEAFF.

The chain is built from TRBV19 and TRBJ1-1, with no clear D. V was cut by 5 bases and J by 5 bases, with 15 bases left in between. This CDR3 is 14 amino acids long. Germline V CDR1 and CDR2: LNHDA, SQIVND (reference sequence). CDR3 sequence (DNA): TGTGCCAGTAGTTTACTAGGAGGGCCAACTGAAGCTTTCTTT. This encodes CASSLLGGPTEAFF.

This clone was detected a few times. The chain combines TRBV25-1 with TRBJ1-6, with D maybe TRBD1 (5 bases). Germline lookup yields CDR1 MGHDK and CDR2 SYGVNS. The CDR3 is 14 amino acids. Between the trimmed V and J ends, which lost 4 bases and 9 bases, there was a span of 13 bases. The CDR3 region has the DNA TGTGCCAGCAGTGGCGGGACCCTGGGTTCACCCCTCCACTTT. Protein product: CASSGGTLGSPLHF.

The chain uses TRBV18 and TRBJ2-1; the D gene is possibly TRBD2 (6 bases). This CDR3 is built from 14 residues. Germline CDR1 and CDR2: KGHSH and LQKENI. V was cut by 6 bases and J by 10 bases, with 19 bases left in between. CDR3 in amino acids: CASSRLDFRDEQFF. CDR3 in DNA: TGTGCCAGCTCGCGACTAGATTTTCGCGACGAGCAGTTCTTC.

CDR3 loop: CASSEVGASTDTQYF. Written as DNA, the CDR3 is TGTGCCAGCAGTGAGGTGGGGGCCAGCACAGATACGCAGTATTTT. This chain joins TRBV2 and TRBJ2-3, with D possibly being TRBD1 (6 bases). The CDR3 extends over 15 amino acids. V lost 3 bases and J 0 bases, leaving 10 bases between the germline ends. Germline V gene data show CDR1 as SNHLY and CDR2 as FYNNEI.

The chain links TRBV18 to TRBJ1-3; 7 nucleotides agree with TRBD1. The CDR3 contains 19 residues. V gave up 3 bases and J gave up 0 bases; unmatched junction bases: 14. Germline V gene sequence: CDR1 KGHSH, CDR2 LQKENI. The CDR3 region is CASSPRTGQLPISGNTIYF. CDR3 nucleotide sequence: TGTGCCAGCTCACCGAGGACAGGACAACTCCCAATCTCTGGAAACACCATATATTTT. Combining the CDR3 with reference TRBV18 and TRBJ1-3 gives the whole variable domain NAGVMQNPRHLVRRRGQEARLRCSPMKGHSHVYWYRQLPEEGLKFMVYLQKENIIDESGMPKERFSAEFPKEGPSILRIQQVVRGDSAAYFCASSPRTGQLPISGNTIYFGEGSWLTVV.

This clone was seen just once. This chain joins TRBV30 and TRBJ1-2; D perhaps matches TRBD1 (6 bases). V dropped 8 bases and J dropped 6 bases, with 22 bases sitting between them. The CDR3 is made up of 14 amino acids. CDR1 GTSNPN and CDR2 SVGIG come from the germline V gene (reference sequence). This CDR3 is CAQEWGGATDGYTF. The CDR3 region has the DNA TGTGCCCAGGAATGGGGGGGCGCCACGGATGGCTACACCTTC.

V usage is TRBV29-1 and J usage is TRBJ2-7; D gene ambiguous. This CDR3 region has 12 residues. Trimming left V 4 bases short and J 7 bases short, with 14 bases between. CDR1 and CDR2 (germline): SQVTM, ANQGSEA. The DNA of the CDR3 is TGCAGCGTTGCCCGCGGATCGGAGGAGCAGTACTTC. Translated: CSVARGSEEQYF.

The V call is TRBV11-2, the J call TRBJ1-5; no reliable D call. Germline V gene data show CDR1 as SGHAT and CDR2 as FQNNGV. V was shortened by 3 bases and J by 5 bases, with 8 bases between the two germline ends. CDR3 length: 13 amino acids. The CDR3 coding sequence is TGTGCCAGCAGCTTGAACGGGTATCAGCCCCAGCATTTT. This sequence encodes CASSLNGYQPQHF.

The chain recombines TRBV6-5 with TRBJ2-5; 8 positions match TRBD2. V lost 6 bases, J lost 9 bases, and 12 bases stayed unmatched. The CDR3 spans 14 residues. The germline CDR1 and CDR2 sequences are MNHEY and SVGAGI. In DNA form, the CDR3 reads TGTGCCAGCAGCTCTACTAGCGGTGCATGGGCCCAGTACTTC. Translation: CASSSTSGAWAQYF.

The rearrangement uses TRBV7-6 and TRBJ2-1, with TRBD2 identical over 10 bases. The V gene's germline CDR1 is SGHVS and CDR2 FNYEAQ. The CDR3 loop spans 16 amino acids. V was clipped by 5 bases and J by 0 bases; unmatched bases: 4. Written as DNA, the CDR3 is TGTGCCAGCAGCGCGGGACTAGCGAGCTCCTACAATGAGCAGTTCTTC. It encodes CASSAGLASSYNEQFF.

V and J are TRBV19 and TRBJ2-6; TRBD1 might be the D (5 bases). This CDR3 spans 14 amino acids. V lost 10 bases and J lost 0, with 10 bases in between. The V gene's germline CDR1 is LNHDA and CDR2 SQIVND (reference sequence). The CDR3 DNA follows: TGTGCCACCAGGCAGGGCTCTGGGGCCAACGTCCTGACTTTC. Its protein product is CATRQGSGANVLTF.

V gene TRBV27 combines with J gene TRBJ2-1; 10 bases align to TRBD2. The CDR3 consists of 15 residues. In germline, CDR1 is MNHEY, CDR2 SMNVEV (reference sequence). The junction had 4 bases not matched to a gene; V was cut back by 5 bases and J by 3 bases. CDR3 protein: CASSRTSGIYNEQFF. The CDR3, as DNA: TGTGCCAGCAGTCGGACTAGCGGAATCTACAATGAGCAGTTCTTC.

The rearrangement links TRBV6-5 to TRBJ1-2; 8 nucleotides align to TRBD1. CDR1 and CDR2 from the germline V gene are MNHEY and SVGAGI. J lost 8 bases, V lost 7 bases, and 12 bases had no gene match. CDR3 size: 14 residues. The CDR3 loop reads CASTLRQGLGGYTF. The CDR3 DNA is TGTGCCAGCACCCTGAGACAGGGGCTCGGAGGCTACACCTTC.

This clone appeared once. V and J are TRBV5-4 and TRBJ2-7, with D perhaps TRBD2 (6 bases). Germline CDR1 and CDR2: SGHNT and YYREEE (reference sequence). This CDR3 has 13 residues. Trimming took 3 bases from V and 7 from J, leaving 14 bases between them. CDR3 loop: CASSYGSGGEQYF. The CDR3 DNA is TGTGCCAGCAGCTACGGGTCCGGAGGGGAGCAGTACTTC.

This chain joins TRBV20-1 and TRBJ2-5; TRBD1 is a possible D gene (5 bases). The CDR3 extends over 11 amino acids. Germline V gives CDR1 DFQATT, CDR2 SNEGSKA (reference sequence). Trimming pared 6 bases from V and 0 bases from J, leaving 5 bases between. The CDR3 reads CSARDQETQYF. For the CDR3, the DNA is TGCAGTGCCAGGGACCAAGAGACCCAGTACTTC.

The J gene is TRBJ2-7, the V gene TRBV19; 9 nucleotides agree with TRBD2. The V gene end was trimmed by 6 bases and the J gene end by 3 bases; junction bases not matched to a gene: 9. The CDR3 loop spans 15 amino acids. Germline CDR1 reads LNHDA; CDR2 reads SQIVND (reference sequence). In DNA form, the CDR3 reads TGTGCCAGTAGGCCTATAGCGGGAGATGGCTACGAGCAGTACTTC. Encoded protein: CASRPIAGDGYEQYF.

The V call is TRBV19, the J call TRBJ2-7; 7 positions agree with TRBD1. The CDR3 consists of 15 residues. V lost 5 bases to trimming and J lost 1 base; unmatched junction nucleotides: 8. Germline V lookup: CDR1 LNHDA, CDR2 SQIVND (reference sequence). The CDR3 reads CASSLTGRRSYEQYF. The CDR3 DNA sequence: TGTGCCAGTAGTTTGACAGGGAGACGGTCCTACGAGCAGTACTTC.

The chain combines TRBV5-1 with TRBJ2-3, with TRBD2 matching 9 bases. This CDR3 spans 15 amino acids. Germline assignment: CDR1 SGHRS and CDR2 YFSETQ. Germline trimming cut 5 bases from V and 2 bases from J; bases unmatched to any gene: 6. The CDR3 DNA sequence: TGCGCCAGCAGACGGGAGCGGGGGGTCACAGATACGCAGTATTTT. Amino acid sequence: CASRRERGVTDTQYF.

The gene calls are TRBV7-7 and TRBJ2-2; 11 nucleotides align to TRBD1. Trimming cost V 2 bases and J 6 bases; bases outside gene matches: 5. The CDR3 has 16 residues. Looked up from germline, CDR1 is SSHAT and CDR2 is FNYEAQ (reference sequence). The DNA of the CDR3 is TGTGCCAGCAGCTTACGGACAGGGGGCTTCGCCGGGGAGCTGTTTTTT. As protein: CASSLRTGGFAGELFF.